This TCR beta chain was sequenced for a study of cytotoxic CD8 clonotypes in ibrutinib-treated CLL. This CDR3 comprises 13 residues. Trimming removed 7 bases from V and 4 bases from J, with 11 bases in between. The V gene's germline CDR1 is SGHRS and CDR2 YFSETQ. About this clone itself: The antigen is undetermined.

General study points: Shared public clonotypes were rare, and on treatment they either got smaller or stayed the same.

This table comes from immunoSEQ multiplex PCR, and its TCRdb copy is limited to in-frame clones, with some not included. Found here are around 25,000 clones, about two thirds of them singletons; the top ten hold roughly half. Sequencing was performed on PBMCs, taken at disease progression, from a patient treated with ibrutinib. This clonotype was obtained from a human donor with chronic lymphocytic leukemia. The rearrangement links TRBV5-1 to TRBJ2-2; a possible D gene is TRBD1 (5 bases). The CDR3 nucleotides read TGCGCCAGCGGGCCCGACAGCACCGGGGAGCTGTTTTTT. It yields the protein CASGPDSTGELFF.